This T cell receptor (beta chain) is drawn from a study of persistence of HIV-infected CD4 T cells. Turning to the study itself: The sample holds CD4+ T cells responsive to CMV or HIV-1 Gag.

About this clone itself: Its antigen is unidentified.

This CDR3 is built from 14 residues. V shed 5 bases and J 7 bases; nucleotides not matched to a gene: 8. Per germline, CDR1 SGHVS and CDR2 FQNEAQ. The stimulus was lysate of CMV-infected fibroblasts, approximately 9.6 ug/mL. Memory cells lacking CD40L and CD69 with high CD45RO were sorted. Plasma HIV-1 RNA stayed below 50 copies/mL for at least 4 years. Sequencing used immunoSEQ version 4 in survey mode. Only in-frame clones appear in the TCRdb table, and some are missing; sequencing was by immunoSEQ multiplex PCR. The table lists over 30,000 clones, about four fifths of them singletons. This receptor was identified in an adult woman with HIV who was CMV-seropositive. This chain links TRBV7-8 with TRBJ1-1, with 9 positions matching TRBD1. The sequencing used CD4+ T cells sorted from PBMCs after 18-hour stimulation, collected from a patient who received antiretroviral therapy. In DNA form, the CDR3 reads TGTGCCAGCAGCCCTATAAGGGGACAGGGTGAAGCTTTCTTT. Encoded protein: CASSPIRGQGEAFF. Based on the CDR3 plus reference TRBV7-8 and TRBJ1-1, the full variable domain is GAGVSQSPRYKVAKRGQDVALRCDPISGHVSLFWYQQALGQGPEFLTYFQNEAQLDKSGLPSDRFFAERPEGSVSTLKIQRTQQEDSAVYLCASSPIRGQGEAFFGQGTRLTVV.